Listed here are 28 T cell receptor beta chains from one sample, sequenced in a study of identical twins. MiXCR, applied by TCRdb to the 5' RACE reads, yields one record per CDR3 protein. Counted here are 200,000 to 250,000 distinct CDR3 sequences, roughly 13% occurring once; the ten biggest clones make up 3.5% to 4.5%. The sample also formed part of further work on yellow fever vaccine responses in identical twins.

Sequenced input: memory (CD45RO+) T cells sorted from blood. The receptors here all came from a woman between 18 and 29 years old in good health.

This clonotype appeared a few times. The genes are TRBV10-3 and TRBJ2-3; the D gene is possibly TRBD2 (5 bases). Germline CDR1 is ENHRY and CDR2 is SYGVKD. The CDR3 spans 15 residues. The ends were cut back, 5 bases at V and 1 base at J, with 13 bases in the middle. The DNA of the CDR3 is TGTGCCATCAGTCCCGGGAATGGCGGCACAGATACGCAGTATTTT. This encodes CAISPGNGGTDTQYF.

The sample holds a few counts of this clonotype. The genes are TRBV7-2 and TRBJ2-2; D unresolved. Germline CDR1 SGHTA, CDR2 FQGNSA. The V and J ends lost 2 bases and 4 bases respectively, with 14 bases between them. This CDR3 spans 16 amino acids. The CDR3 nucleotides are TGTGCCAGCAGCTTAACGACCGTACTCCCCACCGGGGAGCTGTTTTTT. Amino acids: CASSLTTVLPTGELFF.

This clonotype occurred a few times. The chain couples TRBV7-2 to TRBJ2-3; D is unresolved. The CDR3 spans 14 residues. Between the trimmed V and J ends, which lost 2 bases and 6 bases, there was a span of 12 bases. Germline CDR1 and CDR2: SGHTA and FQGNSA. The CDR3 region is CASSLPPAIDTQYF. The CDR3 nucleotides read TGTGCCAGCAGCTTACCTCCGGCAATCGATACGCAGTATTTT. The complete variable domain, with remaining parts taken from reference TRBV7-2 and TRBJ2-3, reads GAGVSQSPSNKVTEKGKDVELRCDPISGHTALYWYRQSLGQGLEFLIYFQGNSAPDKSGLPSDRFSAERTGGSVSTLTIQRTQQEDSAVYLCASSLPPAIDTQYFGPGTRLTVL.

The chain uses TRBV28 and TRBJ2-7; no reliable D call. The CDR3 is made up of 12 amino acids. CDR1 and CDR2 from the germline V gene are MDHEN and SYDVKM. V was cut by 2 bases and J by 4 bases, with 6 bases left in between. This chain's CDR3 is CASSLLGYEQYF. In DNA, the CDR3 is TGTGCCAGCAGTTTACTCGGATACGAGCAGTACTTC.

The chain carries TRBV29-1 and TRBJ2-7, with TRBD1 matching 9 bases. Germline CDR1 SQVTM, CDR2 ANQGSEA. V gave up 2 bases and J gave up 7 bases; unmatched junction bases: 3. The CDR3 sequence is 12 residues long. The CDR3 sequence: CSVETGGREQYF. The CDR3 region has the DNA TGCAGCGTTGAAACAGGGGGCAGGGAGCAGTACTTC.

V is TRBV4-3 and J is TRBJ2-7; 10 nucleotides agree with TRBD1. The CDR3 covers 17 residues. Germline CDR1 LGHNA, CDR2 YSLEER. Trimming cost V 3 bases and J 0 bases; bases outside gene matches: 8. CDR3 in DNA: TGCGCCAGCAGCCAGGACAGGGGGTGGGGGACCTCCTACGAGCAGTACTTC. This codes for CASSQDRGWGTSYEQYF.

This clonotype occurred many times. The chain is built from TRBV20-1 and TRBJ1-6; 7 nucleotides line up with TRBD1. The germline gives CDR1 DFQATT, CDR2 SNEGSKA (reference sequence). The CDR3 length is 15 residues. V lost 6 bases to trimming and J lost 5 bases; unmatched junction nucleotides: 10. CDR3 sequence (DNA): TGCAGTGCCCCCAGAGGACAGGAGGATAATTCACCCCTCCACTTT. Encoded protein: CSAPRGQEDNSPLHF.

This clonotype was observed a handful of times. The genes are TRBV27 and TRBJ2-1; D call uncertain. The CDR3 runs to 18 residues. V lost 5 bases and J lost 0, with 20 bases in between. Germline V gene lookup returns CDR1 MNHEY and CDR2 SMNVEV (reference sequence). CDR3 in DNA: TGTGCCAGCAGTCCCCCGTCGGTGGTGGCGAGCTCCTACAATGAGCAGTTCTTC. This sequence encodes CASSPPSVVASSYNEQFF.

The chain is built from TRBV20-1 and TRBJ2-2, with a tentative D call TRBD1 (6 bases). CDR3 length: 14 residues. With 5 bases removed from V and 6 bases from J, the gap between germline ends came to 16 bases. CDR1 DFQATT and CDR2 SNEGSKA come from the germline V gene (reference sequence). The CDR3 nucleotides read TGCAGTGCTTCCGGGACAAGCGATCCCGGGGAGCTGTTTTTT. It is translated as CSASGTSDPGELFF.

A few counts support this clonotype. The V gene is TRBV3-1, the J gene TRBJ2-3; D gene uncertain. Trimming took 4 bases from V and 1 from J, leaving 9 bases between them. From germline, CDR1 is LGHDT and CDR2 YNNKEL (reference sequence). There are 14 residues in the CDR3. The CDR3 protein is CASSLLGGTDTQYF. CDR3 bases: TGTGCCAGCAGCCTCCTAGGTGGCACAGATACGCAGTATTTT.

J is TRBJ2-3 and V is TRBV20-1; D ambiguous. Germline loops: CDR1 DFQATT, CDR2 SNEGSKA (reference sequence). The CDR3 is 15 amino acids. With 0 bases removed from V and 4 bases from J, the gap between germline ends came to 14 bases. The DNA of the CDR3 is TGCAGTGCTAGAGATATCCATCTCGGGTCAGATACGCAGTATTTT. Translating gives CSARDIHLGSDTQYF.

This clonotype occurred a few times. The chain links TRBV7-2 to TRBJ2-6; no clear D gene. V was cut by 1 base and J by 6 bases, with 4 bases left in between. Germline V gives CDR1 SGHTA, CDR2 FQGNSA. The CDR3 spans 13 residues. The CDR3 DNA reads as TGTGCCAGCAGCTTAGAATCGGCCAACGTCCTGACTTTC. It specifies CASSLESANVLTF.

A few counts support this clonotype. This chain connects TRBV15 to TRBJ2-5; TRBD1 matches 7 bases. Germline V gene sequence: CDR1 LNHNV, CDR2 YYDKDF (reference sequence). There are 15 residues in the CDR3. With 3 bases clipped from V and 5 bases from J, the junction kept 9 bases outside the gene matches. In DNA, the CDR3 is TGTGCCACCAGCAGGGGGGACAGTCTGGAGGAGACCCAGTACTTC. Protein: CATSRGDSLEETQYF.

This clonotype was observed a handful of times. The rearrangement joins TRBV11-2 to TRBJ2-7; D call uncertain. The CDR3 is made up of 14 amino acids. Trimming left V 1 base short and J 0 bases short, with 7 bases between. In germline, CDR1 is SGHAT, CDR2 FQNNGV. The CDR3 here is CASSLGQHSYEQYF. The CDR3 nucleotides are TGTGCCAGCAGCTTAGGGCAGCACTCCTACGAGCAGTACTTC. The full variable domain, completed using reference TRBV11-2 and TRBJ2-7, is EAGVAQSPRYKIIEKRQSVAFWCNPISGHATLYWYQQILGQGPKLLIQFQNNGVVDDSQLPKDRFSAERLKGVDSTLKIQPAKLEDSAVYLCASSLGQHSYEQYFGPGTRLTVT.

This clonotype was picked up a small number of times. The chain joins TRBV21-1 to TRBJ2-5; TRBD1, the table's D call, lacks a check against the DNA. TRBV21-1 is classified as a pseudogene. The CDR3 totals 17 residues. DNA for the CDR3: TGTGCCAGCAGCAAAGTCCCTAGTAAGGGGTATGGGGAGACCCAGTACTTC. Amino acid sequence: CASSKVPSKGYGETQYF.

In nucleotides, the CDR3 is TGTGCCAGTAGTATTAAGACAGGGGGCTTCAATCAGCCCCAGCATTTT. Translated, it gives CASSIKTGGFNQPQHF. This chain uses TRBV19 with TRBJ1-5; 10 bases agree with TRBD1. Trimming took 3 bases from V and 3 from J; bases not matched to a gene: 5. Per germline, CDR1 LNHDA and CDR2 SQIVND (reference sequence). This CDR3 has 16 residues.

This chain joins TRBV6-1 and TRBJ2-7; 8 bases agree with TRBD2. Germline loops: CDR1 MNHNS, CDR2 SASEGT. This CDR3 is 15 amino acids long. The CDR3 region has the DNA TGTGCAGTTACCGGGACTAGTAAAGGGGGTTACGAGCAGTACTTC. Its translation is CAVTGTSKGGYEQYF.

This clonotype was detected only a few times. Just one base apart from a much larger clone, this may be a read error. The chain is built from TRBV7-2 and TRBJ2-2, with TRBD1 as a possible D gene (6 bases). CDR3 length: 15 residues. The ends were cut back, 6 bases at V and 0 bases at J, with 11 bases in the middle. CDR1 and CDR2 from the germline V gene are SGHTA and FQGNSA. CDR3 sequence reads: CASRPGHSNTGELFF. In DNA form, the CDR3 reads TGTGCCAGCAGACCGGGACATTCGAACACCGGGGAGCTGTTTTTT.

V usage is TRBV5-1 and J usage is TRBJ2-5; D is possibly TRBD2 (6 bases). The V and J ends lost 3 bases and 2 bases respectively, with 17 bases between them. The CDR3 runs to 16 residues. CDR1 and CDR2 from the germline V gene are SGHRS and YFSETQ. CDR3 in amino acids: CASSSSRRESQETQYF. CDR3 nucleotides: TGCGCCAGCAGCTCCTCTCGGCGGGAAAGTCAAGAGACCCAGTACTTC.

The chain joins TRBV7-9 to TRBJ2-5; 8 nucleotides line up with TRBD1. Germline CDR1 SEHNR, CDR2 FQNEAQ (reference sequence). This CDR3 region has 14 residues. V was pared by 6 bases and J by 3 bases, with 6 bases of the junction left unmatched. DNA for the CDR3: TGTGCCAGCAGTCGTGACAGGGGCGAAGAGACCCAGTACTTC. Translation gives CASSRDRGEETQYF. Variable domain in full (rest from reference TRBV7-9 and TRBJ2-5): DTGVSQNPRHKITKRGQNVTFRCDPISEHNRLYWYRQTLGQGPEFLTYFQNEAQLEKSRLLSDRFSAERPKGSFSTLEIQRTEQGDSAMYLCASSRDRGEETQYFGPGTRLLVL.

This clonotype was observed a handful of times. The CDR3: CASSQGVNPYEQYF. The CDR3 bases are TGTGCCAGCAGCCAAGGGGTGAACCCGTACGAGCAGTACTTC. The chain combines TRBV3-1 with TRBJ2-7, with D hard to call. Germline V lookup: CDR1 LGHDT, CDR2 YNNKEL (reference sequence). Trimming took 1 base from V and 4 from J, leaving 11 bases between them. The CDR3 contains 14 residues.

This clonotype was seen only a few times. This chain connects TRBV12-3 or TRBV12-4 to TRBJ2-7, with D unclear. The CDR3 runs 11 residues. Trimming took off 6 bases at V and 3 bases at J, with 6 bases between the two ends. CDR3 sequence: CASRGYYEQYF. CDR3 nucleotide sequence: TGTGCCAGCAGGGGCTACTACGAGCAGTACTTC.

The chain couples TRBV29-1 to TRBJ2-7; 7 bases map to TRBD1. Trimming removed 3 bases from V and 6 bases from J; junction bases left unmatched: 8. The germline V gene has CDR1 SQVTM and CDR2 ANQGSEA. The CDR3 has 13 amino acids. The CDR3 loop reads CSVEATGFSEQYF. In nucleotides, the CDR3 is TGCAGCGTTGAGGCGACAGGGTTCAGCGAGCAGTACTTC.

This clonotype was detected many times. The chain recombines TRBV7-2 with TRBJ1-3, with TRBD1 as a possible D gene (5 bases). Trimming removed 6 bases from V and 0 bases from J, with 12 bases in between. The V gene's germline CDR1 is SGHTA and CDR2 FQGNSA. The CDR3 is made up of 15 amino acids. CDR3 sequence: CASRPAGGSGNTIYF. For the CDR3, the DNA is TGTGCCAGCAGGCCAGCCGGGGGCTCTGGAAACACCATATATTTT. The full variable domain, completed using reference TRBV7-2 and TRBJ1-3, is GAGVSQSPSNKVTEKGKDVELRCDPISGHTALYWYRQSLGQGLEFLIYFQGNSAPDKSGLPSDRFSAERTGGSVSTLTIQRTQQEDSAVYLCASRPAGGSGNTIYFGEGSWLTVV.

This clonotype was recorded a few times. The J gene is TRBJ1-4, the V gene TRBV18; unclear D gene. In germline, CDR1 is KGHSH, CDR2 LQKENI. This CDR3 spans 15 amino acids. V was pared by 3 bases and J by 0 bases, with 8 bases between. CDR3 in amino acids: CASSPSGATNEKLFF. CDR3 nucleotide sequence: TGTGCCAGCTCACCTTCAGGTGCAACTAATGAAAAACTGTTTTTT.

The chain links TRBV6-5 to TRBJ1-1; D is ambiguous. CDR3 length: 14 residues. V dropped 4 bases and J dropped 1 base, with 10 bases sitting between them. CDR1 and CDR2 (germline): MNHEY, SVGAGI. This CDR3 reads CASSFAQRNTEAFF. DNA for the CDR3: TGTGCCAGCAGTTTTGCCCAGCGGAACACTGAAGCTTTCTTT.

This clonotype was observed a few times. V usage is TRBV7-9 and J usage is TRBJ1-5; D unclear. CDR1 and CDR2 (germline): SEHNR, FQNEAQ (reference sequence). Trimming stripped 5 bases from V and 0 bases from J, with 8 bases between. This CDR3 contains 14 residues. The CDR3 DNA reads TGTGCCAGCAGCGGGGATGTTAGCAATCAGCCCCAGCATTTT. Translation gives CASSGDVSNQPQHF.

The chain carries TRBV28 and TRBJ2-7; D might be TRBD1 (5 bases). Trimming took off 8 bases at V and 3 bases at J, with 17 bases between the two ends. CDR3 length: 14 residues. The germline gives CDR1 MDHEN, CDR2 SYDVKM. CDR3 sequence (DNA): TGTGCCAGCGGCCCCCAGACAGCGTTCTACGAGCAGTACTTC. Encoded protein: CASGPQTAFYEQYF.